The present TCR beta chain was sequenced within a study of shared clonotypes between healthy human individuals. In the study overall: Used for every donor were three CD4 naive, three CD4 memory, two CD8 naive and one CD8 memory plate.

Assay execution took place at the deep level. Libraries were prepared by immunoSEQ multiplex PCR; TCRdb keeps only in-frame clonotypes and omits some of them. The sample includes approximately 640,000 clones, approximately 75% of them seen just once. Study outcomes and limitations: The diversity represented, both genetic and in exposure history, was limited by few donors.

On this clone: Its antigen is undetermined.

V trimming: 2 bases; J trimming: 12 bases; junction bases outside the gene matches: 10. CDR1 and CDR2 from the germline V gene are SEHNR and FQNEAQ (reference sequence). The CDR3 has 16 residues. The specimen was memory CD4+ T cells sorted from blood. Subset described: CD45RA-negative fraction. V gene TRBV7-9 combines with J gene TRBJ2-1, with 13 bases identical to TRBD2. The TCR originated in a woman aged 25 to 39 in good health. The CDR3 spells CASSLRTSGSPGRQFF. CDR3 DNA: TGTGCCAGCAGCTTACGGACTAGCGGGAGTCCGGGGCGGCAGTTCTTC.